In this sample, the clone carrying this T cell receptor (beta chain) turned up a few times. This entry belongs to a study of type 1 regulatory T cells. One entry per CDR3 protein, called by TCRdb with MiXCR from the reads. The repertoire has approximately 90,000 distinct CDR3 sequences, about 28% of them found once; the top ten carry 2% to 2.5%. This receptor was taken from a human donor in good health. Specimen: CD4+ T cells, either the whole sample or a sorted fraction (not recorded which).

The CDR3 spells CASSLPPGSPNTGELFF. The CDR3 nucleotides read TGCGCCAGCAGTCTTCCCCCGGGTTCCCCGAACACCGGGGAGCTGTTTTTT. This chain connects TRBV23-1 to TRBJ2-2; D ambiguous. TRBV23-1 carries the ORF label, with uncertain function. CDR3 length equals 17 residues. V lost 4 bases, J lost 0 bases, and 15 bases lay in between.